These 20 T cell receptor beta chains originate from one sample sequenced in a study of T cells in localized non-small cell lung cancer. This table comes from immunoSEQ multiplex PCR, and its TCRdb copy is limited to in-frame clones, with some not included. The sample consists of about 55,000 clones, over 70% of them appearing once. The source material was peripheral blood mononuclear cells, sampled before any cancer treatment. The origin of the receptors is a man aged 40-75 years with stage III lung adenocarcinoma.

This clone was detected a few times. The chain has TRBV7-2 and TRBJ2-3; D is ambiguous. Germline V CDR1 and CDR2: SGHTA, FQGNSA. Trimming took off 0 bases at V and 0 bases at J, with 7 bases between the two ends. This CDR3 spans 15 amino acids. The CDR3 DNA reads TGTGCCAGCAGCTTAGCCGCGGTTAGCACAGATACGCAGTATTTT. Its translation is CASSLAAVSTDTQYF.

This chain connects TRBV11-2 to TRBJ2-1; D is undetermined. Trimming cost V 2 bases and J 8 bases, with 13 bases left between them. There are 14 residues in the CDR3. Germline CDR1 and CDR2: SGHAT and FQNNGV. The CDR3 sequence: CASSLRLDNYEQFF. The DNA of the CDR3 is TGTGCCAGCAGCTTACGGCTAGATAACTATGAGCAGTTCTTC.

The CDR3, as DNA: TGTGCCAGTAGTGAATTCCAGGAGACCCAGTACTTC. It encodes CASSEFQETQYF. V and J are TRBV19 and TRBJ2-5; D is unclear. Germline V CDR1 and CDR2: LNHDA, SQIVND (reference sequence). The ends were cut back, 5 bases at V and 5 bases at J, with 9 bases in the middle. The CDR3 covers 12 residues.

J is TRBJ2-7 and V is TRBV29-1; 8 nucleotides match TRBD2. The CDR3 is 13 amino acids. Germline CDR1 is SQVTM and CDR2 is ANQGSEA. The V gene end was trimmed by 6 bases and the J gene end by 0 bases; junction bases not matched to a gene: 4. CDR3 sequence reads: CSVLGTSSYEQYF. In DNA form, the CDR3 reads TGCAGCGTCCTGGGGACTAGCTCCTACGAGCAGTACTTC.

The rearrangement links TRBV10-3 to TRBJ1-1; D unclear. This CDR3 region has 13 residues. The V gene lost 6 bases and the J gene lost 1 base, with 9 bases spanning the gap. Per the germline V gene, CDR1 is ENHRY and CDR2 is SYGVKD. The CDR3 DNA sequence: TGTGCCATCAGCCCTACGGGGAACACTGAAGCTTTCTTT. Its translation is CAISPTGNTEAFF.

The CDR3 DNA reads TGCGCCAGCAACCAGGGGTTTTTGGGGGGCTACACCTTC. Translated, it gives CASNQGFLGGYTF. The chain employs TRBV5-1 and TRBJ1-2, with D possibly matching TRBD1 (6 bases). The CDR3 loop spans 13 amino acids. Trimming took 6 bases from V and 8 from J, leaving 17 bases between them. The germline V gene encodes CDR1 SGHRS and CDR2 YFSETQ. Full variable domain (outside the CDR3, taken from reference TRBV5-1 and TRBJ1-2): KAGVTQTPRYLIKTRGQQVTLSCSPISGHRSVSWYQQTPGQGLQFLFEYFSETQRNKGNFPGRFSGRQFSNSRSEMNVSTLELGDSALYLCASNQGFLGGYTFGSGTRLTVV.

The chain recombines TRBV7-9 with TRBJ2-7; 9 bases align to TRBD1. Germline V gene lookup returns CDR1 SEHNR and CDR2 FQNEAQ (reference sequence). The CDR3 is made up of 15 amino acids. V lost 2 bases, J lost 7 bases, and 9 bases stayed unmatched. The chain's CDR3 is CASSLIGTGFREQYF. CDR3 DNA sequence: TGTGCCAGCAGCTTAATTGGGACAGGGTTTCGGGAGCAGTACTTC.

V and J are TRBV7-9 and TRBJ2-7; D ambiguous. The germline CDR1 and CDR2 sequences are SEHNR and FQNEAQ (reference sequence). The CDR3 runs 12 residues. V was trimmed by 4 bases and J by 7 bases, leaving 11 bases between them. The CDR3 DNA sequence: TGTGCCAGCAGCTCTCAAGCGAGTGAGCAGTACTTC. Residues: CASSSQASEQYF.

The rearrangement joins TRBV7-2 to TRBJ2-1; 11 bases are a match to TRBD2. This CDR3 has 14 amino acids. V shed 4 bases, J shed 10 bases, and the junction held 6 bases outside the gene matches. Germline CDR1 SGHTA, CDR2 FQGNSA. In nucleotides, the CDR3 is TGTGCCAGCAGCTCACTAGCGGGGGCCCCAGAGCAGTTCTTC. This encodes CASSSLAGAPEQFF.

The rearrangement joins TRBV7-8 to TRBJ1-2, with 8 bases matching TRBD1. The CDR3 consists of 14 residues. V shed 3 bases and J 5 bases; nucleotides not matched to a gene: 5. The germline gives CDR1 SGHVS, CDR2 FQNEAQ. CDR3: CASSFQDRDYGYTF. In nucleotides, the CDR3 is TGTGCCAGCAGCTTTCAGGACAGGGATTATGGCTACACCTTC.

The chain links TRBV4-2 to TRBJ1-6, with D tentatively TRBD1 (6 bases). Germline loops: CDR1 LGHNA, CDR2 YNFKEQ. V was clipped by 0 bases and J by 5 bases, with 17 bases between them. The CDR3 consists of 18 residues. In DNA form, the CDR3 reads TGTGCCAGCAGCCAAGATAGTTGGAGGGGGAGTAATAATTCACCCCTCCACTTT. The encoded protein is CASSQDSWRGSNNSPLHF.

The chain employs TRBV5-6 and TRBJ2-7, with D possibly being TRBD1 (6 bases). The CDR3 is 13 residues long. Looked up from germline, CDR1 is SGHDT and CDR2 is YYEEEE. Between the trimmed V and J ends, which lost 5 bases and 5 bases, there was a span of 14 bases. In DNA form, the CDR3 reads TGTGCCAGCAGTCCCCAGGGGCGACACGAGCAGTACTTC. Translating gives CASSPQGRHEQYF.

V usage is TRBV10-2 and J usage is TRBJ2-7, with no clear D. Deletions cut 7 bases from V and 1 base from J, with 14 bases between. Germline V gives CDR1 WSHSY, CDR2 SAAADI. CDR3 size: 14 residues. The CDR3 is CASTRAVQSYEQYF. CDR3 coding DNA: TGCGCCAGCACCCGAGCCGTTCAATCCTACGAGCAGTACTTC.

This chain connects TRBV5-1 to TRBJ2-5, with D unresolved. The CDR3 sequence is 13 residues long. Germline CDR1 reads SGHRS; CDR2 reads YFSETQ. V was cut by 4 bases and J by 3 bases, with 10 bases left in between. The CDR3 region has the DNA TGCGCCAGCAGCCCAGCCACCGAAGAGACCCAGTACTTC. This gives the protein CASSPATEETQYF.

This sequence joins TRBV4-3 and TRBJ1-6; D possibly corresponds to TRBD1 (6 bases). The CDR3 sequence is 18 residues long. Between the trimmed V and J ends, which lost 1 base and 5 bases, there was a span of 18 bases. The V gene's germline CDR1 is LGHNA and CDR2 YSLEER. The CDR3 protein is CASSQVRIGTGNNSPLHF. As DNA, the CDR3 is TGCGCCAGCAGCCAAGTTAGGATTGGAACAGGGAATAATTCACCCCTCCACTTT.

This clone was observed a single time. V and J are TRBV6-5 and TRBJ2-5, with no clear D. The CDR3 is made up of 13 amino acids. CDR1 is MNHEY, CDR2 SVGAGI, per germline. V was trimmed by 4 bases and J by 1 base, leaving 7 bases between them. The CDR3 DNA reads TGTGCCAGCAGTTTAGAAGTCCAAGAGACCCAGTACTTC. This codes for CASSLEVQETQYF.

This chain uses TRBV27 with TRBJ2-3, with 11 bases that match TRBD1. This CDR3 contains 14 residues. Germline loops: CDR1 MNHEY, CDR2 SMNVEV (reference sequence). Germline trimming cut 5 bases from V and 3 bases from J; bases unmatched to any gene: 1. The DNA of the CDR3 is TGTGCCAGCAGTGGGGACAGGGGGACAGATACGCAGTATTTT. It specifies CASSGDRGTDTQYF.

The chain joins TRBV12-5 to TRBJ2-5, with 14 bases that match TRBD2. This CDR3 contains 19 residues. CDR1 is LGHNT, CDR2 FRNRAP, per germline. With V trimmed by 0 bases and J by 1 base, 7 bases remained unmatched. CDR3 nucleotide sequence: TGTGCTAGTGGTTTGGTAAGGGGGACTAGCGGGGGCCCCCAAGAGACCCAGTACTTC. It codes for CASGLVRGTSGGPQETQYF.

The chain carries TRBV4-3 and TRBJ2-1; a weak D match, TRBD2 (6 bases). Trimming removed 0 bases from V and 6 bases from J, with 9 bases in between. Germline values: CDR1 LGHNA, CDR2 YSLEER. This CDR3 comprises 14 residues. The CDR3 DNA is TGCGCCAGCAGCCAAGATGTGGGGGGCAATGAGCAGTTCTTC. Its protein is CASSQDVGGNEQFF.

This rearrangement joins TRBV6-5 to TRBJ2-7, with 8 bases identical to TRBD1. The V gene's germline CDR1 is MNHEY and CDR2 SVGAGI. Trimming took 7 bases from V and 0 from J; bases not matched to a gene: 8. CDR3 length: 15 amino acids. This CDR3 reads CASIADRGFSYEQYF. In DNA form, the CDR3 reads TGTGCCAGCATTGCCGACAGGGGATTCTCCTACGAGCAGTACTTC.